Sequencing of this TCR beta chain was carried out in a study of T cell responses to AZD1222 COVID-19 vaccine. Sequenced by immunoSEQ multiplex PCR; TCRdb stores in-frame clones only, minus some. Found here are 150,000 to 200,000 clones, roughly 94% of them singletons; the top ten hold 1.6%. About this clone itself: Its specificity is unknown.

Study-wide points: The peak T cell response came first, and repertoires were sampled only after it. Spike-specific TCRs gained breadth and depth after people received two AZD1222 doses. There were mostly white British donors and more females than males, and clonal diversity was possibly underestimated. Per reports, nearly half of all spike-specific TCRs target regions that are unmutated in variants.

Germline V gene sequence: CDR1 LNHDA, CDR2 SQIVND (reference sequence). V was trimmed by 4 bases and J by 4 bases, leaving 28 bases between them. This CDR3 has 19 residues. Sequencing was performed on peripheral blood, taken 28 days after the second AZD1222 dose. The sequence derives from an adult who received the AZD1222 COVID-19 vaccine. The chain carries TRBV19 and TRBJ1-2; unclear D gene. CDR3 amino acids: CASSTLVGIQTSTRYGYTF. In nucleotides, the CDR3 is TGTGCCAGTAGTACACTCGTCGGGATCCAGACAAGCACCCGCTATGGCTACACCTTC. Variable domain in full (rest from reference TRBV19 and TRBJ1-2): DGGITQSPKYLFRKEGQNVTLSCEQNLNHDAMYWYRQDPGQGLRLIYYSQIVNDFQKGDIAEGYSVSREKKESFPLTVTSAQKNPTAFYLCASSTLVGIQTSTRYGYTFGSGTRLTVV.